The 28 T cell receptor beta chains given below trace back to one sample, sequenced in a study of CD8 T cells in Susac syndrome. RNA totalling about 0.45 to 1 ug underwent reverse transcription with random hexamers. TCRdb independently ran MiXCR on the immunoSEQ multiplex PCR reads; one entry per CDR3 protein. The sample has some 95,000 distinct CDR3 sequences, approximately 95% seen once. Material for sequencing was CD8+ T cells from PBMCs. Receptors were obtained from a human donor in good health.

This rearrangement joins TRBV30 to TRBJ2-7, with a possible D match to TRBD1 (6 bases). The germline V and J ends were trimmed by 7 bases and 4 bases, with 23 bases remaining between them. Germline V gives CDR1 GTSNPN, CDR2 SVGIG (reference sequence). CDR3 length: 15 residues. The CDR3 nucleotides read TGTGCCTTAAACCCGGACAGCCGATCCGTGTACGAGCAGTACTTC. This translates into CALNPDSRSVYEQYF.

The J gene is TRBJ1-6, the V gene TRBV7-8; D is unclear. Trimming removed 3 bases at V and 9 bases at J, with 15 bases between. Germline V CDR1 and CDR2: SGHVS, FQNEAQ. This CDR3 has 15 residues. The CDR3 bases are TGTGCCAGCAGCTTCTCCAGATCCTCGGGTTCACCCCTCCACTTT. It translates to CASSFSRSSGSPLHF.

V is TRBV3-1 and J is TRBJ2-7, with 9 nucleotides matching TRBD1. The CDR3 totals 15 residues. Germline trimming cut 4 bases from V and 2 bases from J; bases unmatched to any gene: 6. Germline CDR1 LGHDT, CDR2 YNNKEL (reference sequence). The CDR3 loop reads CASSRPGQGTYEQYF. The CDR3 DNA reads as TGTGCCAGCAGCCGTCCGGGACAGGGAACCTACGAGCAGTACTTC.

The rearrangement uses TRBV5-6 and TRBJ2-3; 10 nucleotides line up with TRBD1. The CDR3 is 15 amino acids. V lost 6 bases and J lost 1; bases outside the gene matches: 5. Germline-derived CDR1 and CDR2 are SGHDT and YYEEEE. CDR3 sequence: CASTTGTGGTDTQYF. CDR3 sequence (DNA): TGTGCCAGCACGACCGGGACAGGGGGCACAGATACGCAGTATTTT.

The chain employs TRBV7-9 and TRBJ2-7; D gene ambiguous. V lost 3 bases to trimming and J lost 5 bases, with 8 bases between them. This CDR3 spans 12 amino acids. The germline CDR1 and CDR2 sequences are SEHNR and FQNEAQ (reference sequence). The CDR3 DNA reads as TGTGCCAGCAGCTTTGAGTGGGACGAGCAGTACTTC. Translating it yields CASSFEWDEQYF. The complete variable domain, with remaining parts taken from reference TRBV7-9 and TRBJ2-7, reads DTGVSQNPRHKITKRGQNVTFRCDPISEHNRLYWYRQTLGQGPEFLTYFQNEAQLEKSRLLSDRFSAERPKGSFSTLEIQRTEQGDSAMYLCASSFEWDEQYFGPGTRLTVT.

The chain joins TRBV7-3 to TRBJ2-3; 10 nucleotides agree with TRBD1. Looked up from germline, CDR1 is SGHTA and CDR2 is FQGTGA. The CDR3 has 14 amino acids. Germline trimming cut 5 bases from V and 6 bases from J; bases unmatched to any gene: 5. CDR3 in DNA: TGTGCCAGCAGCGGGGGACAGGGGATCGATACGCAGTATTTT. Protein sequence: CASSGGQGIDTQYF.

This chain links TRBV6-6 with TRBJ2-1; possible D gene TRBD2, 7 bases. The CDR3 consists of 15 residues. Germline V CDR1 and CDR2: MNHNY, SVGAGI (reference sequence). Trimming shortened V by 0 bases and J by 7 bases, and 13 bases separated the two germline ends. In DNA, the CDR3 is TGTGCCAGCAGTTACTCCCCGGGGGGCAGTAATGAGCAGTTCTTC. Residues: CASSYSPGGSNEQFF.

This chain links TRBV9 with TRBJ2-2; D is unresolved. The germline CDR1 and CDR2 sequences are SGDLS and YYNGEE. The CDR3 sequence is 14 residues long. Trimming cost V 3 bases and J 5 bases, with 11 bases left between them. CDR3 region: CASSAGWGTGELFF. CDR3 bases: TGTGCCAGCAGCGCCGGGTGGGGAACCGGGGAGCTGTTTTTT.

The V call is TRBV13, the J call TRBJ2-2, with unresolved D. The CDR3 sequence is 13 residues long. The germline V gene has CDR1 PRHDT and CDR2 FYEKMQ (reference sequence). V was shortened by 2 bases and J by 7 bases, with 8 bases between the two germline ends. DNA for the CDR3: TGTGCCAGCAGCTTAATACGGAACGGGGAGCTGTTTTTT. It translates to CASSLIRNGELFF.

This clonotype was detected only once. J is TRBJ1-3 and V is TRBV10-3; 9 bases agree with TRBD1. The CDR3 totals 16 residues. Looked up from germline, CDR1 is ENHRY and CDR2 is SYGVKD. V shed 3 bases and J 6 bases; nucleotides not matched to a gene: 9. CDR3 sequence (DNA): TGTGCCATCAGTGACCCGGGACAGGGTGTGGAAAACACCATATATTTT. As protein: CAISDPGQGVENTIYF.

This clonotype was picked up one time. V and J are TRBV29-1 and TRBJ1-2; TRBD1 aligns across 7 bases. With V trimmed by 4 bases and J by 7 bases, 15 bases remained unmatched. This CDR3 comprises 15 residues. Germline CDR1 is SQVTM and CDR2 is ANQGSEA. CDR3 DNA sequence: TGCAGCGTTGTTGACAGGGAATACGTTTTCGGTGGCTACACCTTC. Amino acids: CSVVDREYVFGGYTF.

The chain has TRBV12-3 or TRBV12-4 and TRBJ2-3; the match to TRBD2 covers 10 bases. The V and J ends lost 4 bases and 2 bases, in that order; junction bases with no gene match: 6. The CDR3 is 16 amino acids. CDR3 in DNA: TGTGCCAGCAGTTCCATTAGCGGGGGGTCCACAGATACGCAGTATTTT. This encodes CASSSISGGSTDTQYF.

The DNA for the CDR3 is TGCAGCGCCGGGGGAAGCGGGGGGCCCGGCACCGGGGAGCTGTTTTTT. Translating it yields CSAGGSGGPGTGELFF. This chain uses TRBV29-1 with TRBJ2-2, with 9 bases fitting TRBD2. The CDR3 covers 16 residues. The germline V gene encodes CDR1 SQVTM and CDR2 ANQGSEA. Losses at the gene ends were 7 bases for V and 4 bases for J; bases not matched to a gene: 13.

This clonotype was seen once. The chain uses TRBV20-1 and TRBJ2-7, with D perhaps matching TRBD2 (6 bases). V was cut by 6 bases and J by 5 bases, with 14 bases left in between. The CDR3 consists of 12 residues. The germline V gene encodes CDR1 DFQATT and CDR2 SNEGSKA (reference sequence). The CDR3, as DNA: TGCAGTGCACGGGAAGGGAGGAACGAGCAGTACTTC. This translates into CSAREGRNEQYF.

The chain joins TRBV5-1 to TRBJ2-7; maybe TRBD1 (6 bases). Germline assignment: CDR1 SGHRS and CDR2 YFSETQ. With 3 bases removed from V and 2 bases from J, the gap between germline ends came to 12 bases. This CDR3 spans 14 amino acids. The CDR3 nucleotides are TGCGCCAGCAGCTCGTGGGACAAGCCCTACGAGCAGTACTTC. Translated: CASSSWDKPYEQYF.

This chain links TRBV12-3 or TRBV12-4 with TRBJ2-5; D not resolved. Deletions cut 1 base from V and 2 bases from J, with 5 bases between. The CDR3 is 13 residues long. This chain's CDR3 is CASSLGMQETQYF. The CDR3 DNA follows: TGTGCCAGCAGTTTAGGGATGCAAGAGACCCAGTACTTC.

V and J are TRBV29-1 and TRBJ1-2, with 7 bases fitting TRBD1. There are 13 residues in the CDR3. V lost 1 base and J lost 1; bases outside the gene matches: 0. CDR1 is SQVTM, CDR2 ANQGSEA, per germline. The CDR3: CSVEAGGNYGYTF. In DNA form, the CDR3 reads TGCAGCGTTGAAGCAGGGGGTAACTATGGCTACACCTTC.

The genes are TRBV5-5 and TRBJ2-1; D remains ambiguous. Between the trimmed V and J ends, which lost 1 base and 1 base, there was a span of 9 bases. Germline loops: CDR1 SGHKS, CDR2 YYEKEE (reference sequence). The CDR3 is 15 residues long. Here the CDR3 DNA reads TGTGCCAGCAGCTTGCGGGCGCTTTCCTACAATGAGCAGTTCTTC. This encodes CASSLRALSYNEQFF.

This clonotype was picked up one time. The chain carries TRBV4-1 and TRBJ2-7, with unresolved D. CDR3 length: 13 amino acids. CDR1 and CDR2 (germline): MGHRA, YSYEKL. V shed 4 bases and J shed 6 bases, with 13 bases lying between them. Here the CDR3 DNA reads TGCGCCAGCAGCCCGAGGATCCAAGGCGAGCAGTACTTC. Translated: CASSPRIQGEQYF.

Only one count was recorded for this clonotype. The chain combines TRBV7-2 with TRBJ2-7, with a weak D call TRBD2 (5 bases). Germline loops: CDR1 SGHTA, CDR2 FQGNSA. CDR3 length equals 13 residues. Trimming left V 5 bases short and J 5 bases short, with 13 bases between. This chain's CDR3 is CASSPPGFNEQYF. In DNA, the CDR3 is TGTGCCAGCAGCCCTCCGGGGTTCAACGAGCAGTACTTC.

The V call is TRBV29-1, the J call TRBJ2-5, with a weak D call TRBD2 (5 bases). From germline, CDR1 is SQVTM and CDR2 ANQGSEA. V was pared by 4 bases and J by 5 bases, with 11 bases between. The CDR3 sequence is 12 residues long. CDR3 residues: CSVVNREETQYF. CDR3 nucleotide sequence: TGCAGCGTTGTTAATAGGGAGGAGACCCAGTACTTC. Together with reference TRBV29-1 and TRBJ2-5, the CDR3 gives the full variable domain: SAVISQKPSRDICQRGTSLTIQCQVDSQVTMMFWYRQQPGQSLTLIATANQGSEATYESGFVIDKFPISRPNLTFSTLTVSNMSPEDSSIYLCSVVNREETQYFGPGTRLLVL.

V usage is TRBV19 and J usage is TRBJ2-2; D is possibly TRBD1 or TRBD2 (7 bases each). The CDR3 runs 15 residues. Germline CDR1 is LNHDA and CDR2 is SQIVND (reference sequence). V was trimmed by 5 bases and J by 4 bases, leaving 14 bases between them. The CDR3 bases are TGTGCCAGTAGTCCCGACAGGGAGGGCACCGGGGAGCTGTTTTTT. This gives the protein CASSPDREGTGELFF.

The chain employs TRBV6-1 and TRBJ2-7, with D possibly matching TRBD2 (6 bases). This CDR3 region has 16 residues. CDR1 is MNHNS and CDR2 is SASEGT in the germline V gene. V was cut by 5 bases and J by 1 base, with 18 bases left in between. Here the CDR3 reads CASSTHASVTSYEQYF. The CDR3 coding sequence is TGTGCCAGCAGTACCCACGCTAGCGTTACATCCTACGAGCAGTACTTC.

CDR3: CASSPRGRGEKLFF. Written as DNA, the CDR3 is TGCGCCAGCAGCCCCAGGGGCAGGGGTGAAAAACTGTTTTTT. The chain couples TRBV4-1 to TRBJ1-4, with D perhaps matching TRBD1 (6 bases). This CDR3 is 14 amino acids long. The V and J ends lost 4 bases and 7 bases respectively, with 13 bases between them. CDR1 MGHRA and CDR2 YSYEKL come from the germline V gene.

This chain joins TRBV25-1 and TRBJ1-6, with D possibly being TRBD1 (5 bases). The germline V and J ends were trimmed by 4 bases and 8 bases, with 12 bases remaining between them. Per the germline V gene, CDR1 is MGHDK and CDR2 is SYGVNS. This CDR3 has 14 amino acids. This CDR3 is CASSALLRDSPLHF. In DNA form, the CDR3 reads TGTGCCAGCAGTGCCCTCCTCAGGGATTCACCCCTCCACTTT.

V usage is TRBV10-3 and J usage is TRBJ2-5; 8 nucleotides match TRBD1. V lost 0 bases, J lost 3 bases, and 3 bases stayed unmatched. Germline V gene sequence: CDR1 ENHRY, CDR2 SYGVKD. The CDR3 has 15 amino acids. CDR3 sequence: CAISESTGAEETQYF. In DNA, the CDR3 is TGTGCCATCAGTGAGTCGACAGGGGCTGAAGAGACCCAGTACTTC.

The CDR3 region is CATSRVTRDTQYF. The CDR3 DNA is TGTGCCACCAGCAGAGTTACCCGAGATACGCAGTATTTT. The chain employs TRBV15 and TRBJ2-3; no definite D call. The CDR3 has 13 residues. Germline V CDR1 and CDR2: LNHNV, YYDKDF (reference sequence). Trimming pared 1 base from V and 5 bases from J, leaving 7 bases between.

The CDR3 reads CASRRGWGTEAFF. CDR3 nucleotides: TGTGCCAGCAGACGGGGATGGGGCACTGAAGCTTTCTTT. The chain joins TRBV27 to TRBJ1-1, with D hard to call. This CDR3 is 13 amino acids long. Germline V CDR1 and CDR2: MNHEY, SMNVEV (reference sequence). Deletions cut 6 bases from V and 4 bases from J, with 12 bases between.